This record concerns one TCR beta chain sequence. The antigen it recognizes is unknown. The CDR3 goes on 3 residues after the read ends, and that part is filled in from the germline J gene. Trimming removed 2 bases from V and 1 base from J, leaving 6 bases between the germline ends. For CDR1 and CDR2, the germline V gene lists SGHRS and YFSETQ. The CDR3 runs 13 residues from the cysteine to the phenylalanine. Only the CDR3 bases that were read are kept: 30 of them, in frame from base 1. Every participant had a single incident cervical HPV16 infection, and women with prevalent HPV16 infections were excluded. Cervical HPV DNA was detected with MY09/MY11 PCR, and genotyping was done by dot-blot hybridization. Fifteen mL of heparinized blood were centrifuged, and the buffy coat was aliquoted, frozen at -30°C, then stored at -80°C. QIAGEN kits were used to extract genomic DNA from buffy coat specimens. This sample stems from a study of T cells in women clearing cervical HPV infection (dated by TCRdb to the late 2010s). For context, the study as a whole: Cases were some 26 women with histologically confirmed HPV16-related CIN3 or worse, including a couple of invasive cancers. The roughly 25 controls were women who cleared a single incident HPV16 infection within 12 months without developing precancer or cancer. Blood from cases was collected at the visit where the lesion was first found, while blood from controls was collected once the infection could no longer be detected. Among cases, blood sampling came a median of approximately 150 days after lesion detection, with an interquartile range of about 80 to 210 days. Since only a few of the women had HLA typing available, the possibility that HLA type was acting as a confounder could not be ruled out. This exploratory proof-of-principle case-control study, nested within the Guanacaste HPV Natural History Study in Costa Rica, compared TCR repertoires among women with different cervical HPV16 outcomes. Cases were matched to controls by age within five years and by the year the sample was collected. Median age was roughly 32 years in cases versus around 40 in controls, and baseline characteristics did not differ significantly. The parent cohort enrolled 10,000 or so women aged 18 or older in Guanacaste, Costa Rica, during about 1993 to 1995 and followed them for roughly seven years. Five blinded duplicates per group were added as quality controls, giving some 60 samples: approximately 50 participants and 10 replicates.

TCR beta CDR3 regions were amplified by multiplex PCR using the immunoSEQ assay from an average of about 1,200 ng genomic DNA per sample. To correct primer bias, the assay used a complete synthetic TCR repertoire to set an amplification baseline. Amplicons were sequenced on the Illumina platform. Per the authors' processing: Sequences were error-corrected by clustering with frequency ratios and a modified nearest-neighbor algorithm, then analyzed in the immunoSEQ Analyzer with IMGT gene definitions. At each rarefaction depth, TCR richness and evenness were averaged over 20 rarefaction repeats, and samples with fewer sequences than the depth were excluded. Wilcoxon rank sum tests with FDR correction were used to compare relative abundances of V, D and J genes between the groups. For the blinded duplicates, the intraclass correlation was approximately 96% for TCR richness and averaged around 76% across 70 or so gene segments. The table comes from immuneACCESS by way of TCRdb, which keeps in-frame sequences with V and J called. Part of the clones is missing from these tables; in studies checked, under half for an unresolved V gene and the rest for unknown reasons. V, J and clone size derive from that table, while D and trimming were established from the DNA sequence. The table for this sample shows some 20,000 clones. About 6.7% of the sample belongs to the ten largest clones.

Points the paper makes about the study in general: Because the number of T cells per sample was unknown, the richness differences could reflect varying T-cell content rather than repertoire biology. The cross-sectional design could not show whether the associations came before the infection or were a result of it, and neither effector/memory subsets nor HPV-specific T cells were isolated. Significantly higher TCR repertoire richness was observed in CIN3+ cases than in controls across sequencing depths, whereas no difference in evenness was found. TRBV6-7 relative abundance was lower in cases than in controls (roughly 0.12% versus 0.15%; Bonferroni P = 0.0008). By combining richness with V gene abundances, random forest classifiers separated cases from controls with an estimated AUC of under 0.85.

This sequence originates from a woman between 18 and 75 years old with a cervical HPV16 infection that either progressed to CIN3+ or cleared (not recorded which). The chain joins TRBV5-1 to TRBJ1-1, with no reliable assignment of the D segment. Source material: blood buffy coat. The covered CDR3 bases are TGCGCCAGCAGCTTCAAGGGGAACACTGAA. Translated, it reads CASSFKGNTE. The whole CDR3 protein is CASSFKGNTEAFF.